Below, one TCR beta chain is given with its context. Its antigen is undetermined. This entry belongs to a study of T cell responses to AZD1222 COVID-19 vaccine. Whole-study findings and limits: White British donors predominated, females outnumbered males, and clonal diversity was possibly underestimated. The repertoires were collected only after the peak T cell response.

With 0 bases removed from V and 2 bases from J, the gap between germline ends came to 14 bases. This CDR3 comprises 17 residues. Germline V gene lookup returns CDR1 LNHDA and CDR2 SQIVND (reference sequence). Some clones are missing from TCRdb's copy, which holds only in-frame ones; the method was immunoSEQ multiplex PCR. The sample consists of approximately 75,000 clones, over 75% of them appearing once. The rearrangement joins TRBV19 to TRBJ1-5, with D possibly being TRBD1 (5 bases). The TCR was taken from an adult who received the AZD1222 COVID-19 vaccine. The material sequenced was peripheral blood, taken 28 days after the second AZD1222 dose. CDR3 sequence (DNA): TGTGCCAGTAGTATAGAGATTTGGGGGAGTCGCAATCAGCCCCAGCATTTT. This codes for CASSIEIWGSRNQPQHF.